These T cell receptor beta chains were read from a single sample in a study of metastatic and nonmetastatic thyroid tumors. Using MiXCR, TCRdb re-called clones from the PCR reads. The sample records fewer than 6,000 clones, approximately 30% being singletons. What was sequenced was adjacent normal tissue. The receptors were gathered from a female donor with papillary thyroid cancer or a benign thyroid nodule (not recorded which). Some clones in this sample may be carry-over from other donors' samples. CDR3s leave out the opening cysteine and the closing phenylalanine or tryptophan.

v_gene	CDR3aa
TRBV6-1	ASTAGANTEAF
TRBV24-1	ATSESELYGYT
TRBV20-1	SDSEPNYGYT
TRBV19	ASRWTGGSSGANVLD
TRBV6-2/TRBV6-3	ASSPGFLYEQY
TRBV12-3/TRBV12-4	ASSRGGSGTWEQY
TRBV4-2	ASSPGQALLSGNTIY
TRBV12-3/TRBV12-4	ASSSRDKKTEAF
TRBV13	ASSSIAGELHSEQY
TRBV11-2	ASSLRVGEAF
TRBV6-4	ASSDTPQGLGGYT
TRBV30	AWSATLGRMNTEAF
TRBV6-1	ASPGRGGRDQETQY
TRBV12-3/TRBV12-4	ASSARTGVTEAF
TRBV11-2	ASSFSGSAYEQY
TRBV6-6	ASSRLAGGSSYNEQF
TRBV24-1	ATSGTSSGEETQY
TRBV5-1	ASSLPVVTIADQETQY
TRBV11-1	ASSLVSSGCTDTQY
TRBV5-1	ASSLAPEIPFYEQY
TRBV6-1	ASRGGQTYEQY
TRBV20-1	SASGGAGNTEAF
TRBV5-1	ASSLGDGGGETQY
TRBV12-3/TRBV12-4	ASSSGVGYT
TRBV7-9	ASRLGGPIGNTIY
TRBV11-1	ASSLTNYEQY
TRBV5-6	ASSFSYEQY
TRBV5-1	ASSLAGQGNSPLH
TRBV20-1	SASDRITEAF
TRBV29-1	SVDLGRGAGELF
TRBV6-1	ASAEALGDTEAF
TRBV6-2/TRBV6-3	ASSYGGMNTEAF
TRBV7-3	ASSPHRAFDGYT
TRBV6-4	ASSSSNSRGYNSPLH
TRBV28	ASSLDRGRGNTIY
TRBV6-1	ASRTLPGFVETQY